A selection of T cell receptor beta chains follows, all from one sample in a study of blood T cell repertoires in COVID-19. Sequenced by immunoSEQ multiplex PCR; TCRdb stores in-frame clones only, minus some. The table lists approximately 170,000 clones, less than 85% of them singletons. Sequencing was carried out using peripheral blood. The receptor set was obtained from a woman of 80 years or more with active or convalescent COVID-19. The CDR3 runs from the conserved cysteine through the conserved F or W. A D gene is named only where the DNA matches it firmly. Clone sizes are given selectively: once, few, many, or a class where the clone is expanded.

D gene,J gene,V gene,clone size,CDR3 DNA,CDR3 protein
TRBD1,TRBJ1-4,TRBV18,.,TGTGCCAGCTCACCGACAGGGGACTCGGAAAAACTGTTTTTT,CASSPTGDSEKLFF
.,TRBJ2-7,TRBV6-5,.,TGTGCCAGCAGTCCCTCGGGGACACTCTACGAGCAGTACTTC,CASSPSGTLYEQYF
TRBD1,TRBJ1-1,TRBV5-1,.,TGCGCCAGCAGCTTGGTGACAGGGGGCGCTGAAGCTTTCTTT,CASSLVTGGAEAFF
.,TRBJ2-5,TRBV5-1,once,TGCGCCAGCAGTTCAGGGATACAAGAGACCCAGTACTTC,CASSSGIQETQYF
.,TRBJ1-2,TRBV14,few,TGTGCCAGCAGCCAAGATGCATTCACAGTGATAGGCTACACCTTC,CASSQDAFTVIGYTF
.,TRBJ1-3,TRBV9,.,TGTGCCAGCAGCGTAGGCCAGAACTCTGGAAACACCATATATTTT,CASSVGQNSGNTIYF
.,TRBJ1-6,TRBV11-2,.,TGTGCCAGCAGCTTCGGAGATGATAATTCACCCCTCCACTTT,CASSFGDDNSPLHF
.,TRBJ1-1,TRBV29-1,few,TGCAGCGGGGATACGGGTAGCGGGGGCTCACTTGGGGCTTTCTTT,CSGDTGSGGSLGAFF
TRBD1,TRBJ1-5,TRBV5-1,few,TGCGCCAGCAGCTCCGGGACAGGGACGGTTGACAATCAGCCCCAGCATTTT,CASSSGTGTVDNQPQHF
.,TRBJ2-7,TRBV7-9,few,TGTGCCAGCAGCTTCCCAAAAGGCGGATTCGATTACGAGCAGTACTTC,CASSFPKGGFDYEQYF
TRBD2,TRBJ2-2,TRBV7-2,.,TGTGCCAGCAGCTCCGGTTACGGACTAGGGGCCGGGGAGCTGTTTTTT,CASSSGYGLGAGELFF
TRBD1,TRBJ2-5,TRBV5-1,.,TGCGCCAGCAGCTTGGGGGGGACAGGGCCCTCGGGGGCCCAGTACTTC,CASSLGGTGPSGAQYF
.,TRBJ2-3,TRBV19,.,TGTGCCAGTAGTTTACTTATCACAGATACGCAGTATTTT,CASSLLITDTQYF
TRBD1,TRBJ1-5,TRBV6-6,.,TGTGCCAGCAGCCCCGACAGGGTCAATCAGCCCCAGCATTTT,CASSPDRVNQPQHF
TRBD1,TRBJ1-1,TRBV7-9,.,TGTGCCAGCAGCTTCGGGGGCGGACAGGGACGGACTGAAGCTTTCTTT,CASSFGGGQGRTEAFF
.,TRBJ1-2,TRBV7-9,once,TGTGCCAGCAGCCGGAGGGGGGGTTATGGCTACACCTTC,CASSRRGGYGYTF
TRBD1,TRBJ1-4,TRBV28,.,TGTGCCAGCAGTGACCACAGGGGTAATGAAAAACTGTTTTTT,CASSDHRGNEKLFF
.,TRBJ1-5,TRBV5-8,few,TGTGCCAGCAGCAGCAGGGGCAATCAGCCCCAGCATTTT,CASSSRGNQPQHF